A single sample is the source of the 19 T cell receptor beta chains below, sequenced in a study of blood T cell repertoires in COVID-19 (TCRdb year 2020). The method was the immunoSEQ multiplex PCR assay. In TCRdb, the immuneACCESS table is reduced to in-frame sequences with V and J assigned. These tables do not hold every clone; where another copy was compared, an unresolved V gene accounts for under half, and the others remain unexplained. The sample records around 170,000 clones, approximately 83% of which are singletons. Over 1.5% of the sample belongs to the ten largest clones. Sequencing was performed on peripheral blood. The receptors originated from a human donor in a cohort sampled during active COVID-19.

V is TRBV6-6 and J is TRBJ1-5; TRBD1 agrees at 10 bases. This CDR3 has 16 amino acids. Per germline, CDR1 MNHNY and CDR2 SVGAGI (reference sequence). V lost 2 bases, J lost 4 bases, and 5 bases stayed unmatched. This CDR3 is CASSYPDRGRNQPQHF. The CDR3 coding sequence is TGTGCCAGCAGTTACCCTGACAGGGGGCGGAATCAGCCCCAGCATTTT.

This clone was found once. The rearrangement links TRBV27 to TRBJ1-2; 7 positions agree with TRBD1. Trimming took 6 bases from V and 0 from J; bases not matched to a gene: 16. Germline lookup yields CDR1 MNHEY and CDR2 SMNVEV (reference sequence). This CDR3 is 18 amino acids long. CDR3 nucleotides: TGTGCCAGCAGGTGGGACAGCCCATTAGCCCGTTCTAACTATGGCTACACCTTC. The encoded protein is CASRWDSPLARSNYGYTF.

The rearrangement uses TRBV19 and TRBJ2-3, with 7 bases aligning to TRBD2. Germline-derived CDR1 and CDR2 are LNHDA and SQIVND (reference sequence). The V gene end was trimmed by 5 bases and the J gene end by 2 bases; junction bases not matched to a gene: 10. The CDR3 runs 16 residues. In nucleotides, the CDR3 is TGTGCCAGTAGTTATCACCAGGGAGGGTACACAGATACGCAGTATTTT. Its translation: CASSYHQGGYTDTQYF.

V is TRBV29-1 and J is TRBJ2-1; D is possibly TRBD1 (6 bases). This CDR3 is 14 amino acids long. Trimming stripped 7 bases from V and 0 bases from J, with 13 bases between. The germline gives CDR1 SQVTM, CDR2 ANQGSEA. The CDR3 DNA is TGCAGCGCCGACCCCAGGGGCTCCTACAATGAGCAGTTCTTC. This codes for CSADPRGSYNEQFF.

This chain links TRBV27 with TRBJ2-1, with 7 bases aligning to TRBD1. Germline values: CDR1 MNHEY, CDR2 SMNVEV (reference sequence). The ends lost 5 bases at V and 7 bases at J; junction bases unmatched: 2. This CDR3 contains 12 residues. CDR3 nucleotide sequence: TGTGCCAGCAGTACGACAGGGAATGAGCAGTTCTTC. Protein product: CASSTTGNEQFF.

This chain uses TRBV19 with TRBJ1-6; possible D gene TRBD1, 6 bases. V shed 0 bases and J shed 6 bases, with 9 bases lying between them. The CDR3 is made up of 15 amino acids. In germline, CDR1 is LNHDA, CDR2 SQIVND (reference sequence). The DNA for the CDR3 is TGTGCCAGTAGTATAGAGGGGGCGGTTAATTCACCCCTCCACTTT. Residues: CASSIEGAVNSPLHF.

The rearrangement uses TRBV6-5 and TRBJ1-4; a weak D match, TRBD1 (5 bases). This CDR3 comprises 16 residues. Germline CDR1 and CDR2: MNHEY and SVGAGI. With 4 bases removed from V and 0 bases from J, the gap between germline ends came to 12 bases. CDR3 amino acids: CASSLLTGSTNEKLFF. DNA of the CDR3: TGTGCCAGCAGTTTGCTAACAGGCTCAACTAATGAAAAACTGTTTTTT.

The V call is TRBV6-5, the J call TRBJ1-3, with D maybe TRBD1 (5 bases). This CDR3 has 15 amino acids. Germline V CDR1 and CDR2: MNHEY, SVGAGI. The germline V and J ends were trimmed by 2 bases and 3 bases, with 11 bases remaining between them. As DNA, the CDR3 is TGTGCCAGCAGTTACCTCGGGAGGGGTGGAAACACCATATATTTT. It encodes CASSYLGRGGNTIYF.

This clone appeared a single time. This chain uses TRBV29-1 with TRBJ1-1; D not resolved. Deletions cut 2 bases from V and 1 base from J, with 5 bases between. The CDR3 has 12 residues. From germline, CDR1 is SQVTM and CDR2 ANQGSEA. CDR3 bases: TGCAGCGTTGAATACAGGAACACTGAAGCTTTCTTT. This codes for CSVEYRNTEAFF.

CDR3 region: CASSLIGQAGYTF. The DNA of the CDR3 is TGTGCCAGCAGCTTGATAGGACAGGCGGGCTACACCTTC. The V call is TRBV5-6, the J call TRBJ1-2, with TRBD1 matching 7 bases. The CDR3 consists of 13 residues. Germline values: CDR1 SGHDT, CDR2 YYEEEE. V lost 1 base to trimming and J lost 8 bases; unmatched junction nucleotides: 5.

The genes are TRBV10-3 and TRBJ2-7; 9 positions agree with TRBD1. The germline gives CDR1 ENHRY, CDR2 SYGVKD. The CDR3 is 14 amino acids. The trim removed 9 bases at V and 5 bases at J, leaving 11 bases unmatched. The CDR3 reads CAISLNRGLNEQYF. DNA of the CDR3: TGTGCCATTTCACTAAACAGGGGGCTCAACGAGCAGTACTTC.

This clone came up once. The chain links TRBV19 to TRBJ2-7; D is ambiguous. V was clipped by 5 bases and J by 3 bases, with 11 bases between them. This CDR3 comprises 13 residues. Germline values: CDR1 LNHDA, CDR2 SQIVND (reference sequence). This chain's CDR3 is CASSVLLDYEQYF. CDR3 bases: TGTGCCAGTAGTGTGTTGCTAGACTACGAGCAGTACTTC.

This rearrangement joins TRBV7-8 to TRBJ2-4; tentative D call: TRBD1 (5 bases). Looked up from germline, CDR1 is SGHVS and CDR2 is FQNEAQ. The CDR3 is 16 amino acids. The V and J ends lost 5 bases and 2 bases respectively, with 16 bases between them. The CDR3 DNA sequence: TGTGCCAGCAGCCCGGAAGGGGCGAGGTCCAAAAACATTCAGTACTTC. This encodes CASSPEGARSKNIQYF.

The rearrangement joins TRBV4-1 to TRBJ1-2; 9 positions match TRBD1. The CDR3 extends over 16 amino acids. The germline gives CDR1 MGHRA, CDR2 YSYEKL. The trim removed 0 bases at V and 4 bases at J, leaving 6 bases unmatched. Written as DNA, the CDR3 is TGCGCCAGCAGCCAAGATCCAGGGACAGGGTCCTATGGCTACACCTTC. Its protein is CASSQDPGTGSYGYTF.

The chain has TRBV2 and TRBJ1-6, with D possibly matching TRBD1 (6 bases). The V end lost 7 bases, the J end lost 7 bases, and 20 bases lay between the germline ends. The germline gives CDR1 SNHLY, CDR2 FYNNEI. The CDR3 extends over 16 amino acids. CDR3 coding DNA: TGTGCCAGCACCATAGCCTGGGCAGGGGTGAATTCACCCCTCCACTTT. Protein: CASTIAWAGVNSPLHF.

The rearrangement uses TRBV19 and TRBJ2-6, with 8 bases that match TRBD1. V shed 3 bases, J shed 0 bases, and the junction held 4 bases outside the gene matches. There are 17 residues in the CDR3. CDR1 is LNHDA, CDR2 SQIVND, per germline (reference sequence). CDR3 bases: TGTGCCAGTAGTATTCGGGACAGGAGCTCTGGGGCCAACGTCCTGACTTTC. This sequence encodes CASSIRDRSSGANVLTF.

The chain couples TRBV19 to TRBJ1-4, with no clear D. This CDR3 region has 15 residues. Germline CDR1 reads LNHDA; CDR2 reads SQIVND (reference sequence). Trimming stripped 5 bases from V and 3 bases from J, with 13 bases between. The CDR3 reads CASSRRVSANEKLFF. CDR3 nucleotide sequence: TGTGCCAGTAGTCGCCGGGTGTCCGCTAATGAAAAACTGTTTTTT.

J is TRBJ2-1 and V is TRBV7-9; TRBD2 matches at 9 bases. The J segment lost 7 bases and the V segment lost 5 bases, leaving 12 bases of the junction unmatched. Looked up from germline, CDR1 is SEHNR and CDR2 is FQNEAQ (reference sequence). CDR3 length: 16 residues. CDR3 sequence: CASSPPGRGGRNEQFF. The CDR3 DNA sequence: TGTGCCAGCAGCCCCCCGGGGCGGGGGGGCAGGAATGAGCAGTTCTTC.

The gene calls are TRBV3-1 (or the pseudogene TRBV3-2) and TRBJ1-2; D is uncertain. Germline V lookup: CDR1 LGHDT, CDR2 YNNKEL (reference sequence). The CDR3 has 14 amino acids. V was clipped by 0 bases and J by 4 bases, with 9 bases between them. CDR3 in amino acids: CASSQDTAGYGYTF. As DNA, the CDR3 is TGTGCCAGCAGCCAAGATACAGCGGGCTATGGCTACACCTTC.